The source of this TCR beta chain is a study of CD8+ T cells in alopecia areata listed by TCRdb under 2018. For context, the study as a whole: Treated patients were enrolled in an open-label pilot trial of oral tofacitinib at 5 to 10 mg twice daily for moderate-to-severe alopecia areata. RNA came from the PAXgene miRNA kit for fixed scalp, the miRNeasy kit for PBMCs, and the RNeasy kit for mouse skin. TCRbeta CDR3 regions were amplified by immunoSEQ multiplex PCR using 35 Vbeta forward and 13 Jbeta reverse primers. Patients stayed on tofacitinib for 6 to 18 months and then had 6 months of follow-up off drug so that delayed response and recurrence could be assessed. Scalp tissue and sorted CD4+ and CD8+ peripheral blood T cells from patchy and totalis/universalis alopecia areata patients and from healthy controls were covered by human TCRbeta sequencing. Biopsies were taken from tofacitinib-treated patients at baseline and at 4 and 24 weeks of treatment, and a later scalp biopsy was taken in several of the tofacitinib-treated patients. In both human patients and the C3H/HeJ mouse model, the study applied high-throughput TCRbeta sequencing to look at T cell clonal expansion in alopecia areata. Scalp clonality was compared among normal scalp (n=4), patchy alopecia areata scalp (n=8), and alopecia totalis/universalis scalp (n=8).

Library method: the immunoSEQ multiplex PCR assay. To provide template for TCR sequencing, every sample had RNA extracted and reverse transcribed into cDNA. First-strand cDNA was synthesized using SuperScript III with a 2:1 mix of oligo-dT and random hexamers. Amplification bias was assessed with a synthetic immune receptor repertoire, and residual bias was removed computationally. For the original study's pipeline: Raw reads were preprocessed for error removal, and CDR3 was defined according to IMGT conventions as running from the conserved cysteine to phenylalanine. Clonality was computed by normalizing Shannon entropy by log2 of the number of productive unique TCRs and subtracting the result from 1. Whether each scalp clone was CD4 or CD8 was inferred by checking scalp TCRbeta sequences against the CD4 and CD8 repertoires from sorted blood. TCRdb mirrors the immuneACCESS table, restricted to in-frame sequences. Some clones are absent from its copies; in checked studies, under half trace to an unresolved V gene, and the reason for the others is unknown. The V and J calls and the clone size are those of that table, but D and trimming were determined from the DNA. The sample table lists some 150,000 clones, around 50% of them with a count of one. Less than 20% of the sample lies in the top ten.

Reading the label with the study, this specimen's time point is: baseline before oral tofacitinib. Peripheral blood and lesional scalp punch biopsies were obtained from patients with alopecia areata. PBMCs were isolated by density centrifugation and stained for CD3, CD4 and CD8, after which CD4+ and CD8+ T cells were sorted on a FACSAria. The CDR3 contains 13 residues, cysteine and phenylalanine counted. This entry keeps only the CDR3 DNA: 39 bases, framed from base 1. V trim: 10 bases; J trim: 2 bases; unmatched bases: 7. For CDR1 and CDR2, the germline V gene lists ENHRY and SYGVKD. Results and caveats for the whole study, not just this receptor: Compared with normal scalp, lesional scalp, particularly in alopecia totalis/universalis, had higher clonality and more expanded CD8+ clones, which suggests antigenic drive. Scalp TCR repertoire analysis is complicated because resident alphabeta T cells in normal human skin are also sequenced, whereas mouse skin is dominated by gammadelta T cells. Shared TCR sequences between patients were less evident than in mice, which may be partly attributable to HLA diversity in the patient population.

On this clone itself: Its specific antigen is unknown. No base-level quality is on record; no much larger clone is a single base apart.

This sequence was found in a human donor with alopecia areata. Specimen: CD8+ T cells sorted from blood, collected at week 0. The chain was built from TRBV10-3 and TRBJ1-1, with 7 junctional bases fitting TRBD1. The CDR3 has the sequence CASARDSNTEAFF. The sequence in DNA is TGTGCCAGTGCTCGGGACAGCAACACTGAAGCTTTCTTT.